These 13 T cell receptor beta chains were sequenced from one sample in a study of cytomegalovirus exposure and HLA in healthy donors (dated 2017 in TCRdb). The library was obtained by the immunoSEQ multiplex PCR assay. For the multiplex PCR, a mixture combining 60 forward primers for TCR Vbeta segments and 13 reverse primers for TCR Jbeta segments was used. In TCRdb, the immuneACCESS table is reduced to in-frame sequences with V and J assigned. These tables do not hold every clone; where another copy was compared, an unresolved V gene accounts for under half, and the others remain unexplained. A total of 100,000 to 150,000 clones appear in this sample, more than 60% of them only once. 1.5% of the sample rests with the top ten. Sample: PBMCs. All receptors derive from a man aged 18 to 29 in good health and CMV-seronegative.

The chain joins TRBV19 to TRBJ2-2; maybe TRBD1 (6 bases). The germline V gene encodes CDR1 LNHDA and CDR2 SQIVND (reference sequence). The V end lost 1 base, the J end lost 4 bases, and 13 bases lay between the germline ends. The CDR3 is made up of 16 amino acids. The CDR3 nucleotides read TGTGCCAGTAGTATAGTCAGGGGTATGGGCACCGGGGAGCTGTTTTTT. It yields the protein CASSIVRGMGTGELFF.

The rearrangement links TRBV5-6 to TRBJ1-2, with D unresolved. This CDR3 spans 14 amino acids. With 4 bases removed from V and 5 bases from J, the gap between germline ends came to 15 bases. Germline values: CDR1 SGHDT, CDR2 YYEEEE. Here the CDR3 DNA reads TGTGCCAGCAGCCTGGAAGGAGGCGGGTATGGCTACACCTTC. Translated, it gives CASSLEGGGYGYTF.

This rearrangement joins TRBV7-2 to TRBJ1-5; D gene unclear. The CDR3 is 16 residues long. V was pared by 2 bases and J by 4 bases, with 15 bases between. Germline V gene data show CDR1 as SGHTA and CDR2 as FQGNSA. CDR3: CASSLRTGYYNQPQHF. For the CDR3, the DNA is TGTGCCAGCAGCTTACGTACGGGGTATTATAATCAGCCCCAGCATTTT.

V usage is TRBV6-5 and J usage is TRBJ1-1, with D unclear. V lost 8 bases and J lost 5, with 15 bases in between. Germline CDR1 reads MNHEY; CDR2 reads SVGAGI. This CDR3 has 13 residues. CDR3 nucleotides: TGTGCCAGCCGATATGTGGCGGGTACTGAAGCTTTCTTT. Translated: CASRYVAGTEAFF.

The CDR3 sequence: CASSQEWGPYYEQYF. CDR3 bases: TGCGCCAGCAGCCAAGAATGGGGCCCATACTACGAGCAGTACTTC. The chain combines TRBV4-1 with TRBJ2-7; D is perhaps TRBD1 (5 bases). The CDR3 extends over 15 amino acids. Trimming cost V 0 bases and J 3 bases, with 12 bases left between them. In germline, CDR1 is MGHRA, CDR2 YSYEKL.

The chain combines TRBV4-2 with TRBJ2-7; the match to TRBD2 covers 10 bases. The germline V gene has CDR1 LGHNA and CDR2 YNFKEQ. The V gene end was trimmed by 3 bases and the J gene end by 7 bases; junction bases not matched to a gene: 6. The CDR3 is 14 amino acids. DNA for the CDR3: TGTGCCAGCAGCCAGGAGATAGCGGGAGGAGAGCAGTACTTC. Its translation is CASSQEIAGGEQYF.

The count of this clone is one. The V and J genes are TRBV9 and TRBJ2-1, with a weak D call TRBD2 (5 bases). The CDR3 is 13 residues long. CDR1 is SGDLS and CDR2 is YYNGEE in the germline V gene. V gave up 4 bases and J gave up 5 bases, with 10 bases separating them. The CDR3 DNA follows: TGTGCCAGCAGCATTGGACTGAACAATGAGCAGTTCTTC. Translation: CASSIGLNNEQFF.

The rearrangement uses TRBV9 and TRBJ1-1; 7 nucleotides match TRBD1. The CDR3 runs 13 residues. Germline V CDR1 and CDR2: SGDLS, YYNGEE. The V gene end was trimmed by 0 bases and the J gene end by 7 bases; junction bases not matched to a gene: 3. CDR3 DNA sequence: TGTGCCAGCAGCGTAGTTTACAGGGGTGAAGCTTTCTTT. This gives the protein CASSVVYRGEAFF.

The chain combines TRBV5-4 with TRBJ2-5; 8 bases are shared with TRBD2. The germline V gene has CDR1 SGHNT and CDR2 YYREEE (reference sequence). V was clipped by 3 bases and J by 3 bases; unmatched bases: 7. This CDR3 region has 15 residues. The CDR3, as DNA: TGTGCCAGCAGCTCGCCTCGGGGGGGAGAAGAGACCCAGTACTTC. It is translated as CASSSPRGGEETQYF.

This clone was observed a handful of times. The CDR3 protein is CASSAVGEDSPLHF. The CDR3 DNA sequence: TGTGCCAGCAGCGCGGTGGGGGAGGATTCACCCCTCCACTTT. The V call is TRBV9, the J call TRBJ1-6, with D perhaps TRBD1 (5 bases). V dropped 3 bases and J dropped 8 bases, with 12 bases sitting between them. CDR3 length: 14 amino acids. Germline lookup yields CDR1 SGDLS and CDR2 YYNGEE.

This clone is a singleton in its sample. J is TRBJ2-7 and V is TRBV7-9, with 8 positions matching TRBD1. Losses at the gene ends were 4 bases for V and 5 bases for J; bases not matched to a gene: 1. CDR3 length equals 12 residues. Germline CDR1 is SEHNR and CDR2 is FQNEAQ (reference sequence). CDR3 nucleotide sequence: TGTGCCAGCAGCTGGGGACAGGACGAGCAGTACTTC. Protein product: CASSWGQDEQYF.

This clone was seen more than once but under ten times. The CDR3 nucleotides are TGTGCCAGCAGTGAAACAGGGGCCGGGTATGGCTACACCTTC. Protein: CASSETGAGYGYTF. This sequence joins TRBV6-1 and TRBJ1-2; 7 bases align to TRBD1. From germline, CDR1 is MNHNS and CDR2 SASEGT. The CDR3 contains 14 residues. J was trimmed by 5 bases and V by 2 bases; bases with no gene match: 5.

This chain joins TRBV7-8 and TRBJ1-3; 7 bases agree with TRBD1. The CDR3 is 18 residues long. Per germline, CDR1 SGHVS and CDR2 FQNEAQ. Trimming at V came to 1 base and at J to 1 base, leaving 10 bases not matched to a gene. The CDR3 bases are TGTGCCAGCAGCTTAGAGGGACAGTACCCACGGTCTGGAAACACCATATATTTT. It encodes CASSLEGQYPRSGNTIYF.